Below are 11 T cell receptor beta chains sequenced from a single sample in a study of T cell responses to AZD1222 COVID-19 vaccine. Using immunoSEQ multiplex PCR, the repertoire was profiled, and TCRdb retains in-frame clones only, with some absent. This table has about 180,000 clones, about 88% appearing once. Sequenced here: peripheral blood, sampled on day 0 of AZD1222 vaccination. The receptors originated from an adult in good health.

The gene calls are TRBV5-1 and TRBJ2-1; 10 bases are shared with TRBD2. The CDR3 spans 15 residues. Germline V gene lookup returns CDR1 SGHRS and CDR2 YFSETQ. Losses at the gene ends were 6 bases for V and 9 bases for J; bases not matched to a gene: 12. For the CDR3, the DNA is TGCGCCAGCAAAACCGCCGGGACTAGCGTTTTTGAGCAGTTCTTC. This gives the protein CASKTAGTSVFEQFF.

V gene TRBV5-1 combines with J gene TRBJ2-7; 10 bases map to TRBD2. The CDR3 is 15 residues long. V lost 3 bases and J lost 3; bases outside the gene matches: 6. Germline values: CDR1 SGHRS, CDR2 YFSETQ. The CDR3 DNA is TGCGCCAGCAGCTCCGGACTAGCGGCGAACTACGAGCAGTACTTC. Translated, it gives CASSSGLAANYEQYF.

The CDR3 is CAWSVSSETQYF. The CDR3 nucleotides read TGTGCCTGGAGTGTTTCCTCAGAGACCCAGTACTTC. This chain connects TRBV30 to TRBJ2-5; D ambiguous. From germline, CDR1 is GTSNPN and CDR2 SVGIG (reference sequence). The CDR3 contains 12 residues. V lost 0 bases to trimming and J lost 4 bases, with 6 bases between them.

The rearrangement links TRBV11-2 to TRBJ1-1; perhaps TRBD1 as D (5 bases). Germline V gives CDR1 SGHAT, CDR2 FQNNGV. The V end lost 0 bases, the J end lost 4 bases, and 9 bases lay between the germline ends. The CDR3 has 14 residues. The DNA of the CDR3 is TGTGCCAGCAGCTTAGATCACGGGGCCACTGAAGCTTTCTTT. It translates to CASSLDHGATEAFF. The whole variable domain, filled in from reference TRBV11-2 and TRBJ1-1, reads EAGVAQSPRYKIIEKRQSVAFWCNPISGHATLYWYQQILGQGPKLLIQFQNNGVVDDSQLPKDRFSAERLKGVDSTLKIQPAKLEDSAVYLCASSLDHGATEAFFGQGTRLTVV.

The J gene is TRBJ2-7, the V gene TRBV6-5; D is possibly TRBD1 (5 bases). Germline CDR1 MNHEY, CDR2 SVGAGI. V gave up 8 bases and J gave up 2 bases, with 10 bases separating them. The CDR3 covers 12 residues. CDR3 bases: TGTGCCAGCGGACAAGGAACCTACGAGCAGTACTTC. Encoded protein: CASGQGTYEQYF.

This chain joins TRBV19 and TRBJ1-1, with D possibly being TRBD1 (6 bases). V dropped 10 bases and J dropped 1 base, with 13 bases sitting between them. The CDR3 has 13 residues. Germline assignment: CDR1 LNHDA and CDR2 SQIVND (reference sequence). DNA of the CDR3: TGTGCCACAGAGGGACAATCGAACACTGAAGCTTTCTTT. This encodes CATEGQSNTEAFF.

The chain links TRBV6-1 to TRBJ1-5; perhaps TRBD1 as D (5 bases). Germline CDR1 MNHNS, CDR2 SASEGT. V shed 1 base and J shed 6 bases, with 13 bases lying between them. This CDR3 has 15 residues. CDR3 residues: CASSEGGAGSQPQHF. The CDR3 nucleotides read TGTGCCAGCAGTGAAGGAGGGGCAGGGAGTCAGCCCCAGCATTTT.

The V and J genes are TRBV25-1 and TRBJ1-1; D possibly corresponds to TRBD1 (6 bases). The length of the CDR3 is 13 residues. Germline-derived CDR1 and CDR2 are MGHDK and SYGVNS. The germline V and J ends were trimmed by 6 bases and 4 bases, with 12 bases remaining between them. This chain's CDR3 is CASSRGWGTEAFF. DNA for the CDR3: TGTGCCAGCAGCAGGGGATGGGGCACTGAAGCTTTCTTT.

The chain employs TRBV19 and TRBJ1-3, with 8 bases aligning to TRBD1. Germline loops: CDR1 LNHDA, CDR2 SQIVND (reference sequence). V lost 3 bases to trimming and J lost 3 bases; unmatched junction nucleotides: 7. The CDR3 loop spans 16 amino acids. The chain's CDR3 is CASSMTRTGGGNTIYF. The CDR3 nucleotides read TGTGCCAGTAGTATGACCCGCACAGGGGGTGGAAACACCATATATTTT. The complete variable domain, with remaining parts taken from reference TRBV19 and TRBJ1-3, reads DGGITQSPKYLFRKEGQNVTLSCEQNLNHDAMYWYRQDPGQGLRLIYYSQIVNDFQKGDIAEGYSVSREKKESFPLTVTSAQKNPTAFYLCASSMTRTGGGNTIYFGEGSWLTVV.

V gene TRBV28 combines with J gene TRBJ2-5, with D possibly matching TRBD2 (5 bases). V shed 2 bases and J shed 4 bases, with 11 bases lying between them. From germline, CDR1 is MDHEN and CDR2 SYDVKM. The CDR3 has 14 amino acids. CDR3 sequence (DNA): TGTGCCAGCAGTTTAAGCGGCCCATCAGAGACCCAGTACTTC. This encodes CASSLSGPSETQYF.

This clone was observed a few times. The gene calls are TRBV7-8 and TRBJ1-5; D remains unclear. Germline V CDR1 and CDR2: SGHVS, FQNEAQ. Trimming took 5 bases from V and 1 from J, leaving 12 bases between them. CDR3 length: 15 residues. In DNA, the CDR3 is TGTGCCAGCAGCCCGATTACCGGGAGCAATCAGCCCCAGCATTTT. Translated: CASSPITGSNQPQHF.